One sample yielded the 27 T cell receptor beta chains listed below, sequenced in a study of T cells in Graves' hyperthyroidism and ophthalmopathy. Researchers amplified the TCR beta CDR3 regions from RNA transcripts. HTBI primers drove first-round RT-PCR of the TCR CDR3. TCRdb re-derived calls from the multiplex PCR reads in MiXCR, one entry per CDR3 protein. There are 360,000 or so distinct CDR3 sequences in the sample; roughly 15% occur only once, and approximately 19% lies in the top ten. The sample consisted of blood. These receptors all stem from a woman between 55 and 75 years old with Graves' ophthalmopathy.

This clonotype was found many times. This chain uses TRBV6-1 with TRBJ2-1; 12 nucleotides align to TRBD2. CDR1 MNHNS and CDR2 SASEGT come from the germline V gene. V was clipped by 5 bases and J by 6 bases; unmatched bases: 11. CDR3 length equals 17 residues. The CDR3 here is CASSPRLAGDVLNEQFF. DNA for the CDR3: TGTGCCAGCAGTCCCCGACTAGCGGGAGATGTGCTCAATGAGCAGTTCTTC.

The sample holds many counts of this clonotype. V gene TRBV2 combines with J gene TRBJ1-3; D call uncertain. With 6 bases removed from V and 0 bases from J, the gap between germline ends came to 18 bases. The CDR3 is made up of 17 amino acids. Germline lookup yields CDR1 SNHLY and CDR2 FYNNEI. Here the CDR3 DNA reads TGTGCCAGCAGCCCCCGGGCCCCGACCCTCTCTGGAAACACCATATATTTT. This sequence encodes CASSPRAPTLSGNTIYF.

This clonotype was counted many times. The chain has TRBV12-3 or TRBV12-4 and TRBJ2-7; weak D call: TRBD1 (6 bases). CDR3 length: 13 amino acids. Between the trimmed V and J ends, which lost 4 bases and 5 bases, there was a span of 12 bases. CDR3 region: CASSSGQSHEQYF. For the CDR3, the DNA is TGTGCCAGCAGTTCCGGACAGAGTCACGAGCAGTACTTC.

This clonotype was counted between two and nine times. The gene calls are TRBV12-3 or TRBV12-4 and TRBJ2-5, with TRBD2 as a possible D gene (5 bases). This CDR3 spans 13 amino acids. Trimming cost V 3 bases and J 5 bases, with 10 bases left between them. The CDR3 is CASSFGMDETQYF. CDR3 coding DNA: TGTGCCAGCAGTTTCGGGATGGATGAGACCCAGTACTTC.

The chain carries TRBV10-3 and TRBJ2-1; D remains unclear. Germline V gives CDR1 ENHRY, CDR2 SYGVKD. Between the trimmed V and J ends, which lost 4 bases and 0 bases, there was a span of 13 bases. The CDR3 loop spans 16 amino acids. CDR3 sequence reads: CAISGLLYSSYNEQFF. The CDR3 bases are TGTGCCATCAGTGGTCTGCTTTATAGCTCCTACAATGAGCAGTTCTTC.

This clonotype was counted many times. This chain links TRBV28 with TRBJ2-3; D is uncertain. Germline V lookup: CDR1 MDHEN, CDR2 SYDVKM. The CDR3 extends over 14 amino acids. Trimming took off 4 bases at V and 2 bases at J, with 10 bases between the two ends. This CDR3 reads CASSSRTYTDTQYF. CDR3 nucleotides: TGTGCCAGCAGTTCTCGGACCTACACAGATACGCAGTATTTT. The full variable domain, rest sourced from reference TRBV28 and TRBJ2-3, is DVKVTQSSRYLVKRTGEKVFLECVQDMDHENMFWYRQDPGLGLRLIYFSYDVKMKEKGDIPEGYSVSREKKERFSLILESASTNQTSMYLCASSSRTYTDTQYFGPGTRLTVL.

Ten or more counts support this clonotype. CDR3 loop: CASSMTGGTYEQYF. The CDR3, as DNA: TGTGCCAGCAGTATGACAGGGGGCACCTACGAGCAGTACTTC. The chain combines TRBV27 with TRBJ2-7; 10 nucleotides line up with TRBD1. Germline trimming cut 5 bases from V and 2 bases from J; bases unmatched to any gene: 3. The CDR3 totals 14 residues. Germline CDR1 is MNHEY and CDR2 is SMNVEV (reference sequence).

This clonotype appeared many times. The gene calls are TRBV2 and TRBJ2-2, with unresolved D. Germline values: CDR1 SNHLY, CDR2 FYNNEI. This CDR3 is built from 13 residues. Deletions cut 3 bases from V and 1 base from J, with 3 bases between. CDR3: CASSDGNTGELFF. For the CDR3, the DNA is TGTGCCAGCAGTGATGGGAACACCGGGGAGCTGTTTTTT. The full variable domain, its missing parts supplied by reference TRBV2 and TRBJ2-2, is EPEVTQTPSHQVTQMGQEVILRCVPISNHLYFYWYRQILGQKVEFLVSFYNNEISEKSEIFDDQFSVERPDGSNFTLKIRSTKLEDSAMYFCASSDGNTGELFFGEGSRLTVL.

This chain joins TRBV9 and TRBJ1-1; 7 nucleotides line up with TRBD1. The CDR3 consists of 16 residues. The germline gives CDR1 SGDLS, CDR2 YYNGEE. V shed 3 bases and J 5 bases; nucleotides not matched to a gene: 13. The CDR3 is CASSGGQDRGLTEAFF. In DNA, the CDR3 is TGTGCCAGCAGCGGCGGACAGGACCGGGGGCTAACTGAAGCTTTCTTT.

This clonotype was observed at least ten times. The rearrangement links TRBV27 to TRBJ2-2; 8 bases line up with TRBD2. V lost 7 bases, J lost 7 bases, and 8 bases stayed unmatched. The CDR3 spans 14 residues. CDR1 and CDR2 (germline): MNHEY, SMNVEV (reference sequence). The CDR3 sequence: CASIGRGGIGELFF. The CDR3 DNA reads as TGTGCCAGCATAGGACGGGGGGGAATCGGGGAGCTGTTTTTT.

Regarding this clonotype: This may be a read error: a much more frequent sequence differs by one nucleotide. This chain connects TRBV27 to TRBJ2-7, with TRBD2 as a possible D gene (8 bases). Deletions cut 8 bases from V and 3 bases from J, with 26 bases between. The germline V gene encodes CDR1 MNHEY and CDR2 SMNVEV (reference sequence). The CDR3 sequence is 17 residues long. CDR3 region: CASGNRQGPAGVYEQYF. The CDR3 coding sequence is TGTGCCAGCGGAAATAGACAGGGACCAGCGGGAGTCTACGAGCAGTACTTC.

The CDR3 DNA follows: TGTGCCAGCAGCTCACAACGGGGGGCGAACGAAAAACTGTTTTTT. Residues: CASSSQRGANEKLFF. The V call is TRBV9, the J call TRBJ1-4, with D possibly being TRBD1 (6 bases). The CDR3 spans 15 residues. Germline V gene lookup returns CDR1 SGDLS and CDR2 YYNGEE. V was cut by 4 bases and J by 8 bases, with 18 bases left in between.

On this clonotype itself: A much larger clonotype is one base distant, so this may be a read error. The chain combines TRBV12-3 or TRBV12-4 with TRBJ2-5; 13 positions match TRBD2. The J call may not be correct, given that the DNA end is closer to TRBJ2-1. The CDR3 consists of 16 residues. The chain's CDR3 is CASTPPLAGGEETQFF. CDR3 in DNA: TGTGCCAGCACCCCCCCACTAGCGGGAGGGGAGGAGACCCAGTTCTTC.

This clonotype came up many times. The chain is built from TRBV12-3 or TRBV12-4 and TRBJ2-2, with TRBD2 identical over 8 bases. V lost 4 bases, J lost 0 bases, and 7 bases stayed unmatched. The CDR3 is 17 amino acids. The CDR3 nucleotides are TGTGCCAGCAGTTCAGAGACTAGCGTATCGAACACCGGGGAGCTGTTTTTT. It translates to CASSSETSVSNTGELFF.

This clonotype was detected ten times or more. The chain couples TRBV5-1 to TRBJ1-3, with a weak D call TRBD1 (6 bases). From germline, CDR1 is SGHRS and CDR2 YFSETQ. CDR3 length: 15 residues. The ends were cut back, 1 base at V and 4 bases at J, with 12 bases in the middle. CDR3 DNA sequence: TGCGCCAGCAGCTTGCGGGGGGCGAAAGGAAACACCATATATTTT. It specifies CASSLRGAKGNTIYF.

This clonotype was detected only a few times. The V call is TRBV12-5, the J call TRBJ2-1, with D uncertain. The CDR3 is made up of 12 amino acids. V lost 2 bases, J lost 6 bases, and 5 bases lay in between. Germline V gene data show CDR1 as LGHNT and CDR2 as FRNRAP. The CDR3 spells CASGLLRNEQFF. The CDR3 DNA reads TGTGCTAGTGGTTTGTTGCGCAATGAGCAGTTCTTC.

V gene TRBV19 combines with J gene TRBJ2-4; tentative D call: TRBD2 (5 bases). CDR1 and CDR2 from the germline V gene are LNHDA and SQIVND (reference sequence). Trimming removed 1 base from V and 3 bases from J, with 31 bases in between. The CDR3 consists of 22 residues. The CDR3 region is CASSIVWGGSGRGNAGKNIQYF. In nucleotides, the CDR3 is TGTGCCAGTAGTATAGTGTGGGGTGGAAGTGGGCGAGGGAACGCCGGCAAAAACATTCAGTACTTC.

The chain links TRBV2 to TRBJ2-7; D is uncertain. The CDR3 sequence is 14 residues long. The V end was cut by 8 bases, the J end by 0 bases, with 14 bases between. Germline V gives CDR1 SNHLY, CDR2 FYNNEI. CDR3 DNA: TGTGCCAGCGTCCCAACCTCAAGCTCCTACGAGCAGTACTTC. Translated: CASVPTSSSYEQYF.

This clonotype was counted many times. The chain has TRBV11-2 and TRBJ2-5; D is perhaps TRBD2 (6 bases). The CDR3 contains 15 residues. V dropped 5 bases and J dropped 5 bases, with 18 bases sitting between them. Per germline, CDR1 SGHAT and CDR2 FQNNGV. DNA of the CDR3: TGTGCCAGCAGCCCGGGACTCCCATTCGCGGAGACCCAGTACTTC. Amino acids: CASSPGLPFAETQYF.

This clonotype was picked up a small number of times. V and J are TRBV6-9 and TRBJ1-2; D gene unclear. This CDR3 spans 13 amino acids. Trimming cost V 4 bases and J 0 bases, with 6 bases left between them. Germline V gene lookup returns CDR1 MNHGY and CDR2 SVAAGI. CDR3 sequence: CASSSGTNYGYTF. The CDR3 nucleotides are TGTGCCAGCAGTTCCGGGACTAACTATGGCTACACCTTC.

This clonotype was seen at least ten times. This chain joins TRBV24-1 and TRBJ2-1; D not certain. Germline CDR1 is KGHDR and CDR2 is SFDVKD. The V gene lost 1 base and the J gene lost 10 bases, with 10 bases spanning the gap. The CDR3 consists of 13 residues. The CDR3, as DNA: TGTGCCACCAGTGATTTTGTCACAGCCGAGCAGTTCTTC. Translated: CATSDFVTAEQFF.

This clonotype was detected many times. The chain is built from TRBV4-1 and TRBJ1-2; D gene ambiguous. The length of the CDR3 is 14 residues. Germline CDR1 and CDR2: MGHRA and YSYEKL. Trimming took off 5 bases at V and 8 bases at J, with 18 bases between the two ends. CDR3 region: CASSYAPGEVGYTF. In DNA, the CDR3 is TGCGCCAGCAGCTATGCCCCCGGGGAAGTAGGCTACACCTTC.

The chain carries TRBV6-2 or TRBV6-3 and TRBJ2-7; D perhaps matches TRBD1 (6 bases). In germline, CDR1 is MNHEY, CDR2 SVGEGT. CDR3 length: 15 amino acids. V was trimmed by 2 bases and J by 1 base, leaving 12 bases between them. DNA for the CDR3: TGTGCCAGCAGTTACCCCGGGACAAATTCCTACGAGCAGTACTTC. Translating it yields CASSYPGTNSYEQYF.

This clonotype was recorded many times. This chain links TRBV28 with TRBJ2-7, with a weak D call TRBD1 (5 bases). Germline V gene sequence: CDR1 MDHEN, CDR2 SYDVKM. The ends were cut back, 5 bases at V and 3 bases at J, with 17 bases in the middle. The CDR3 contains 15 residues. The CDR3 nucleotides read TGTGCCAGCAGTACAGGTGGCATTCTACACTACGAGCAGTACTTC. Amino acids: CASSTGGILHYEQYF.

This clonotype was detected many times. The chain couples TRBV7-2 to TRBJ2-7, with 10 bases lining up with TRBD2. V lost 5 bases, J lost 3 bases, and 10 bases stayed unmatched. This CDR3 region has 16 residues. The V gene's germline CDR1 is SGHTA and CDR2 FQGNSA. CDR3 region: CASSPLAGLANYEQYF. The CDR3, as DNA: TGTGCCAGCAGCCCCCTTGCGGGACTAGCGAACTACGAGCAGTACTTC.

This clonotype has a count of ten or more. Here the CDR3 DNA reads TGTGCCAGCACCCTGGAGACAGGGTTGACCGGGGAGCTGTTTTTT. It specifies CASTLETGLTGELFF. The gene calls are TRBV12-3 or TRBV12-4 and TRBJ2-2, with 7 bases aligning to TRBD1. CDR3 length: 15 amino acids. J lost 5 bases, V lost 7 bases, and 10 bases had no gene match.

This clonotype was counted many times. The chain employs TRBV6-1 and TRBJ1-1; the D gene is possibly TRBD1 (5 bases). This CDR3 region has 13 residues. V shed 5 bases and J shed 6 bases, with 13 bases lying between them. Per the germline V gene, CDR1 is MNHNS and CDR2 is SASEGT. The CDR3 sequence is CASSSTGVAEAFF. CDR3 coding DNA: TGTGCCAGCAGTTCGACGGGGGTCGCTGAAGCTTTCTTT.